A single sample gave rise to the 5 T cell receptor beta chains below, sequenced in a study of blood T cell repertoires in COVID-19. Sequencing was performed with immunoSEQ multiplex PCR; in TCRdb, only in-frame clones are kept and a portion is missing. The sample has 200,000 to 250,000 clones; 70% to 90% are singletons. The source material was peripheral blood. Receptor source: a human donor in a cohort sampled during active COVID-19.

The chain joins TRBV5-8 to TRBJ1-1; perhaps TRBD1 as D (5 bases). Trimming cost V 5 bases and J 4 bases, with 15 bases left between them. CDR1 and CDR2 from the germline V gene are SGHTS and YDEGEE. The CDR3 has 14 amino acids. The CDR3 loop reads CASSRRRRGTEAFF. The CDR3 coding sequence is TGTGCCAGCAGTCGTCGACGGAGGGGCACTGAAGCTTTCTTT.

This clone was observed a handful of times. The chain employs TRBV2 and TRBJ1-5; possible D gene TRBD1, 6 bases. The V end lost 3 bases, the J end lost 7 bases, and 13 bases lay between the germline ends. Per germline, CDR1 SNHLY and CDR2 FYNNEI. This CDR3 region has 14 residues. The CDR3 is CASSDRGTWQPQHF. The CDR3 DNA reads TGTGCCAGCAGTGACAGGGGAACTTGGCAGCCCCAGCATTTT.

This clone came up once. For the CDR3, the DNA is TGTGCCAGCAGAGTTTTCGGGACAGGGGGAGATCAGCCCCAGCATTTT. Translation: CASRVFGTGGDQPQHF. This chain uses TRBV27 with TRBJ1-5; 11 bases align to TRBD1. V was pared by 6 bases and J by 5 bases, with 9 bases of the junction left unmatched. Germline V gene data show CDR1 as MNHEY and CDR2 as SMNVEV (reference sequence). This CDR3 has 16 amino acids.

The chain joins TRBV10-3 to TRBJ1-2; D may be TRBD1 (5 bases). Germline CDR1 reads ENHRY; CDR2 reads SYGVKD. V lost 10 bases, J lost 4 bases, and 16 bases lay in between. The CDR3 is 13 amino acids. This CDR3 reads CATAEGPIYGYTF. CDR3 DNA: TGTGCCACCGCGGAGGGACCAATCTATGGCTACACCTTC.

Comments on this clone: At one of its ends the junction is not consistent with the germline gene, which may arise from a read error. The rearrangement joins TRBV7-7 to TRBJ1-3, with D maybe TRBD1 (6 bases). The CDR3 has 14 amino acids. Germline V lookup: CDR1 SSHAT, CDR2 FNYEAQ (reference sequence). CDR3 in amino acids: CASSPDSSGNTIYF. CDR3 sequence (DNA): TGTGCTAGCAGCCCGGACAGCTCTGGAAACACCATATATTTT.